This is a list of T cell receptor beta chains from one sample in a study of blood T cells in healthy people across ages. MiXCR, run by TCRdb on the 5' RACE reads, gives a single entry per CDR3 protein. This sample has about 1,400,000 distinct CDR3 sequences, with almost 60% found just once. Sequences were obtained from blood. These receptors came from a man aged 18 to 29 in good health. CDR3s include the opening cysteine and the closing phenylalanine or tryptophan. D genes are given only for firm matches. A clone size is listed for some rows: how often the clone was seen (once, few, many), or a class if it is expanded.

d_gene,abundance,len,j_gene,v_gene,CDR3nt,CDR3aa
TRBD1,few,14,TRBJ2-5,TRBV29-1,TGCAGCGTGGCCCTAACGGGGGACAGGGAGACCCAGTACTTC,CSVALTGDRETQYF
TRBD2,-,16,TRBJ2-3,TRBV6-6,TGTGCCAGCAGTTACCCAGGACTAGCGGCTACAGATACGCAGTATTTT,CASSYPGLAATDTQYF
-,few,14,TRBJ2-5,TRBV12-3/TRBV12-4,TGTGCCAGCAGTCCCACGGGACCGGAAGAGACCCAGTACTTC,CASSPTGPEETQYF
-,-,15,TRBJ2-3,TRBV27,TGTGCCAGCAGACGGTCGAGGGGGGAAACAGATACGCAGTATTTT,CASRRSRGETDTQYF
-,few,14,TRBJ1-6,TRBV4-2,TGTGCCAGCAGTGTGGAGTCTTACAATTCACCCCTCCACTTT,CASSVESYNSPLHF
-,-,15,TRBJ2-1,TRBV27,TGTGCCAGCAGTCCCCGGGACGTTCCCTACAATGAGCAGTTCTTC,CASSPRDVPYNEQFF
TRBD2,-,17,TRBJ2-3,TRBV20-1,TGCAGTGCTAGCGGGGCGGGGGGTCCCTCTAGCACAGATACGCAGTATTTT,CSASGAGGPSSTDTQYF
-,once,15,TRBJ2-7,TRBV7-2,TGTGCCAGCTTTCCTACAGGGAGAGGTCCTCCCGAGCAGTACTTC,CASFPTGRGPPEQYF
TRBD1,-,14,TRBJ1-6,TRBV6-2/TRBV6-3,TGTGCCAGCAAGACAGGGCAATATAATTCACCCCTCCACTTT,CASKTGQYNSPLHF
TRBD1,few,15,TRBJ2-5,TRBV4-2,TGTGCCAGCAGCCCCCGGGACAGGCTTCAAGAGACCCAGTACTTC,CASSPRDRLQETQYF
-,-,17,TRBJ2-2,TRBV20-1,TGCAGTGCTAGAGAAATGTTCGGGGGGCCCGACACCGGGGAGCTGTTTTTT,CSAREMFGGPDTGELFF
-,-,14,TRBJ2-1,TRBV4-1,TGCGCCAGCAGCCAAGATCCGGGGCCAAATGAGCAGTTCTTC,CASSQDPGPNEQFF
-,-,13,TRBJ1-2,TRBV6-2/TRBV6-3,TGTGCCAGCACCGAGGACGGGTATGAGGGCTACACCTTC,CASTEDGYEGYTF
-,few,12,TRBJ2-5,TRBV3-1,TGTGCCAGCAGCCAAGCCTTTGAGACCCAGTACTTC,CASSQAFETQYF
-,-,12,TRBJ1-2,TRBV30,TGTGCCTGGAGTGCCATGAACTATGGCTACACCTTC,CAWSAMNYGYTF
-,-,14,TRBJ2-2,TRBV7-2,TGTGCCAACAGCTTGTTCGAGGGCACCGGGGAGCTGTTTTTT,CANSLFEGTGELFF
-,-,10,TRBJ2-7,TRBV29-1,TGCAGCGTCGGGGAGAGCGAGCAGTACTTC,CSVGESEQYF
TRBD1,few,13,TRBJ1-2,TRBV12-3/TRBV12-4,TGTGCCAGCAGACCTGACAGGGCTTATGGCTACACCTTC,CASRPDRAYGYTF
-,-,17,TRBJ2-1,TRBV4-3,TGCGCCAGCAGCCCCACGGAGGGGCTTATCTCCTACAATGAGCAGTTCTTC,CASSPTEGLISYNEQFF
-,-,17,TRBJ2-7,TRBV20-1,TGCAGTGCTGTGTCAACCAAGGGGGTGGTAAACACCGGGGAGCAGTACTTC,CSAVSTKGVVNTGEQYF